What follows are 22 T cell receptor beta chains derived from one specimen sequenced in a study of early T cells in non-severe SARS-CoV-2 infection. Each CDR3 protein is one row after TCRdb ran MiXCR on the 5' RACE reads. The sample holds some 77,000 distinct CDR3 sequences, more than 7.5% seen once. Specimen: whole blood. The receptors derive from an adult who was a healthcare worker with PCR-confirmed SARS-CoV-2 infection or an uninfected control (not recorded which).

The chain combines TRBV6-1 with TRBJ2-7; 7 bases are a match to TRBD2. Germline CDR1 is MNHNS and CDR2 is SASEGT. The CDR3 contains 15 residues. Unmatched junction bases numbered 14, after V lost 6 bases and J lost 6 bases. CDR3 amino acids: CASRLEPGLSPEQYF. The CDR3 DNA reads TGTGCCAGCAGATTAGAACCGGGACTATCTCCCGAGCAGTACTTC.

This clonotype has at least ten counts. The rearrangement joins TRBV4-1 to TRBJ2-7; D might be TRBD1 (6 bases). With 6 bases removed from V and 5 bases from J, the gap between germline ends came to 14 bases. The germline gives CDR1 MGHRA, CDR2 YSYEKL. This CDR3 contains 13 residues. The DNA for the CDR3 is TGCGCCAGCAGACCAACAGGGACCCACGAGCAGTACTTC. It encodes CASRPTGTHEQYF.

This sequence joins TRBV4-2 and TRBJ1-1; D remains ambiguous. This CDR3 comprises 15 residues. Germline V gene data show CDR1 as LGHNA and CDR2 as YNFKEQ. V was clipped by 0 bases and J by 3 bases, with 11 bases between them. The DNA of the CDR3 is TGTGCCAGCAGCCAAGATTTGGGCAGTCACACTGAAGCTTTCTTT. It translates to CASSQDLGSHTEAFF.

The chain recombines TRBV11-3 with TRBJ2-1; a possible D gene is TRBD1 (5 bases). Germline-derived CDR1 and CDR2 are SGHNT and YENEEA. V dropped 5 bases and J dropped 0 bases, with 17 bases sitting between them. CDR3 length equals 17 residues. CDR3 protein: CASSPNNRWSSYNEQFF. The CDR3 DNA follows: TGTGCCAGCAGCCCGAACAACAGGTGGAGCTCCTACAATGAGCAGTTCTTC.

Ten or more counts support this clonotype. CDR3 nucleotides: TGTGCCAGCAGTCTAGGACTAGCGGGAAGCTTCTCCTACGAGCAGTACTTC. As protein: CASSLGLAGSFSYEQYF. This rearrangement joins TRBV12-3 or TRBV12-4 to TRBJ2-7; 12 bases map to TRBD2. This CDR3 has 17 amino acids. V gave up 5 bases and J gave up 0 bases; unmatched junction bases: 8.

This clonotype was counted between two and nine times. This chain's CDR3 is CASSSDRAISNQPQHF. As DNA, the CDR3 is TGTGCCAGCAGCTCGGACAGGGCGATTAGCAATCAGCCCCAGCATTTT. The chain has TRBV5-6 and TRBJ1-5; 8 bases line up with TRBD1. This CDR3 contains 16 residues. Germline V gene sequence: CDR1 SGHDT, CDR2 YYEEEE. V lost 3 bases and J lost 0; bases outside the gene matches: 5.

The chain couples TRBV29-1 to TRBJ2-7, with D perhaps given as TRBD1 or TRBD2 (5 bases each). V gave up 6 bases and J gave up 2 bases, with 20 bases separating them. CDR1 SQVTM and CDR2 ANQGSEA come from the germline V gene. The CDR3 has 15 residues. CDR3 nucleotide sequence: TGCAGCGTGATCGGGGACGCAGAACTTCCCTACGAGCAGTACTTC. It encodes CSVIGDAELPYEQYF.

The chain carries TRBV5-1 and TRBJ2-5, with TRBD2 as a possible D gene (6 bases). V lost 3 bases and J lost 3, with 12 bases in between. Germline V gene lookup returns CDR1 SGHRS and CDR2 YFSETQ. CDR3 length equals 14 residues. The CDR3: CASSSGGGKETQYF. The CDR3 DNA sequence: TGCGCCAGCAGCTCCGGAGGAGGGAAAGAGACCCAGTACTTC.

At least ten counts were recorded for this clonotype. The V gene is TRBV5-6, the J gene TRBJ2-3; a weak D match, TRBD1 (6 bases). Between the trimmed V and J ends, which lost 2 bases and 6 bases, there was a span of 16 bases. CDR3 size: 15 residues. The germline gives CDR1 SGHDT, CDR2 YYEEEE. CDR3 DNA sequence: TGTGCCAGCAGCTTTCTGGACAGCCGACGGGATACGCAGTATTTT. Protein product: CASSFLDSRRDTQYF.

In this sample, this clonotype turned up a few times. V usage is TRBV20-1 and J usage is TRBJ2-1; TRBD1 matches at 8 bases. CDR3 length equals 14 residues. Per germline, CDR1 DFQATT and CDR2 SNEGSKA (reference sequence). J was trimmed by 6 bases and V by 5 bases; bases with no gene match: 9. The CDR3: CSASDRGKGNEQFF. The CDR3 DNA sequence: TGCAGTGCTTCCGACAGGGGAAAAGGCAATGAGCAGTTCTTC.

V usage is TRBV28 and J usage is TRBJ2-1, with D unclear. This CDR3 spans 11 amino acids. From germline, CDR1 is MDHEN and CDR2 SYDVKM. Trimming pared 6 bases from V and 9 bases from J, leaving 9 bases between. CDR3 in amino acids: CASSTFGEQFF. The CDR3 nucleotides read TGTGCCAGCAGCACCTTTGGTGAGCAGTTCTTC.

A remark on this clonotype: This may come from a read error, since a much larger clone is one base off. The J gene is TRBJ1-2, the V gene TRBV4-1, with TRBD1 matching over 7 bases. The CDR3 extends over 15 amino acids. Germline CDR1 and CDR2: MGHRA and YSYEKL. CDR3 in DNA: TGCGCCAGCAACCAAAGCCCCGGGACAGCCTATGGCTACACCTTC. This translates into CASNQSPGTAYGYTF.

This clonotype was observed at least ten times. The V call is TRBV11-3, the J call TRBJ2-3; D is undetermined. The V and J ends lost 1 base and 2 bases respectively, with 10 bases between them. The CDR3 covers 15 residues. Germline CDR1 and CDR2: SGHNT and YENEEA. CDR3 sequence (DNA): TGTGCCAGCAGCTTAGCGTCTGCAGTCACAGATACGCAGTATTTT. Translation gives CASSLASAVTDTQYF.

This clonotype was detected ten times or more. For the CDR3, the DNA is TGTGCCAGCAGCCAAAACCCGACTAGCTGGTACGAGCAGTACTTC. Amino acids: CASSQNPTSWYEQYF. This rearrangement joins TRBV3-1 to TRBJ2-7; 7 bases agree with TRBD2. The ends lost 2 bases at V and 4 bases at J; junction bases unmatched: 8. Germline V gene sequence: CDR1 LGHDT, CDR2 YNNKEL (reference sequence). This CDR3 is 15 amino acids long.

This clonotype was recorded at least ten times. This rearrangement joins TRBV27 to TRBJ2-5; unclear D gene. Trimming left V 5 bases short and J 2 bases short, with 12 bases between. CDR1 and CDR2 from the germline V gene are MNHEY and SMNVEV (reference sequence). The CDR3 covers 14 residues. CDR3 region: CASSRLVSQETQYF. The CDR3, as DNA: TGTGCCAGCAGTAGACTCGTCTCGCAAGAGACCCAGTACTTC.

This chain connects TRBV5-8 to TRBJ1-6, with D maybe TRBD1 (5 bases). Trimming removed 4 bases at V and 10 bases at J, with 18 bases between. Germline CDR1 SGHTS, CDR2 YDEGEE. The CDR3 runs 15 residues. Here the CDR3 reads CASSTGTITGSPLHF. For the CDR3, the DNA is TGTGCCAGCAGCACCGGGACGATCACGGGGTCACCCCTCCACTTT.

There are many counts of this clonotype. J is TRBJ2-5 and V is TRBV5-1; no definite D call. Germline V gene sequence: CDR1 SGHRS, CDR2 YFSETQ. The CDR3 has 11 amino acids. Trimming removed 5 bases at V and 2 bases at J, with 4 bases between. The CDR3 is CASRKQETQYF. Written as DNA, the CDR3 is TGCGCCAGCAGAAAGCAAGAGACCCAGTACTTC. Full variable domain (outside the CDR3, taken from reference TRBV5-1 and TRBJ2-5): KAGVTQTPRYLIKTRGQQVTLSCSPISGHRSVSWYQQTPGQGLQFLFEYFSETQRNKGNFPGRFSGRQFSNSRSEMNVSTLELGDSALYLCASRKQETQYFGPGTRLLVL.

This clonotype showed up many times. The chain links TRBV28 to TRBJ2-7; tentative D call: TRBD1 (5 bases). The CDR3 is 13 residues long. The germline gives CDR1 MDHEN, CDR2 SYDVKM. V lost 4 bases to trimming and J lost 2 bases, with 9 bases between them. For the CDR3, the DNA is TGTGCCAGCAGTTGGGCAGGGCCCTACGAGCAGTACTTC. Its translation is CASSWAGPYEQYF.

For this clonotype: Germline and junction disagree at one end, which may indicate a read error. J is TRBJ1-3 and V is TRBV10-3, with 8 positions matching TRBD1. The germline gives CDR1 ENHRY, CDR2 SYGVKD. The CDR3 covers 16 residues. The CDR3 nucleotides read TGTGCCATCGGGCAGGGGGCACTTCTTTCTGGAAACAGCATATATTTT. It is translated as CAIGQGALLSGNSIYF.

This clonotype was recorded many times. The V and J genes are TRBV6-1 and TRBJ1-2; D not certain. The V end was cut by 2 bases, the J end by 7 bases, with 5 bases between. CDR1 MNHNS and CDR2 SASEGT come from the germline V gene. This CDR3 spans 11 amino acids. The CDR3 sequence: CASSERIGYTF. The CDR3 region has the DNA TGTGCCAGCAGTGAAAGGATTGGCTACACCTTC.

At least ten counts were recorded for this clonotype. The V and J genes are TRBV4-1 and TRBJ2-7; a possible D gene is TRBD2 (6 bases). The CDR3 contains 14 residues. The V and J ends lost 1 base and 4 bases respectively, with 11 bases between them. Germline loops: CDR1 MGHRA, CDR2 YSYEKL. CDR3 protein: CASSQAGGAYEQYF. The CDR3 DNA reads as TGCGCCAGCAGCCAAGCCGGCGGGGCATACGAGCAGTACTTC.

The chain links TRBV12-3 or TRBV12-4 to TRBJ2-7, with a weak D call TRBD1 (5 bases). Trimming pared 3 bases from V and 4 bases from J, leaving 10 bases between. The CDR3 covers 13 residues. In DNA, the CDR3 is TGTGCCAGCAGTTTTGGACACGGTTACGAGCAGTACTTC. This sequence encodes CASSFGHGYEQYF.